One sample yielded the 18 T cell receptor beta chains listed below, sequenced in a study of CD8 T cells in ankylosing spondylitis. TCRdb used MiXCR to reprocess the 5' RACE reads, holding one entry per CDR3 protein. The table records around 340,000 distinct CDR3 sequences, 20% of them present only once. Specimen: blood, either unsorted or a sorted T cell fraction (not recorded which). The receptors originated from a male donor with ankylosing spondylitis or in good health (not recorded which).

The table lists this clonotype with a few counts. This chain uses TRBV7-9 with TRBJ2-3, with a weak D call TRBD2 (6 bases). Trimming shortened V by 5 bases and J by 2 bases, and 8 bases separated the two germline ends. From germline, CDR1 is SEHNR and CDR2 FQNEAQ (reference sequence). This CDR3 comprises 13 residues. CDR3 residues: CASSGGITDTQYF. As DNA, the CDR3 is TGTGCCAGCAGCGGCGGGATCACAGATACGCAGTATTTT.

This clonotype appeared a few times. In DNA, the CDR3 is TGTGCCAGCAGTCCGGACGACAGATCGAACACCGGGGAGCTGTTTTTT. It specifies CASSPDDRSNTGELFF. The gene calls are TRBV5-6 and TRBJ2-2; a possible D gene is TRBD1 (5 bases). V was trimmed by 5 bases and J by 0 bases, leaving 14 bases between them. The germline V gene encodes CDR1 SGHDT and CDR2 YYEEEE. The CDR3 has 16 residues. Together with reference TRBV5-6 and TRBJ2-2, the CDR3 gives the full variable domain: DAGVTQSPTHLIKTRGQQVTLRCSPKSGHDTVSWYQQALGQGPQFIFQYYEEEERQRGNFPDRFSGHQFPNYSSELNVNALLLGDSALYLCASSPDDRSNTGELFFGEGSRLTVL.

This clonotype was seen more than once but under ten times. The V gene is TRBV28, the J gene TRBJ2-7; perhaps TRBD1 as D (6 bases). Trimming stripped 6 bases from V and 5 bases from J, with 11 bases between. The CDR3 totals 12 residues. Germline V gives CDR1 MDHEN, CDR2 SYDVKM. In DNA, the CDR3 is TGTGCCAGCAGCCCCGAGGGGGACGAGCAGTACTTC. Its protein is CASSPEGDEQYF. Supplemented by reference TRBV28 and TRBJ2-7, the full variable domain reads DVKVTQSSRYLVKRTGEKVFLECVQDMDHENMFWYRQDPGLGLRLIYFSYDVKMKEKGDIPEGYSVSREKKERFSLILESASTNQTSMYLCASSPEGDEQYFGPGTRLTVT.

A few counts support this clonotype. This rearrangement joins TRBV12-3 or TRBV12-4 to TRBJ2-7; 7 nucleotides agree with TRBD1. Trimming cost V 6 bases and J 5 bases; bases outside gene matches: 4. This CDR3 comprises 12 residues. CDR3 residues: CASRGQRNEQYF. DNA of the CDR3: TGTGCCAGCAGGGGACAGCGGAACGAGCAGTACTTC.

The chain links TRBV27 to TRBJ2-3; a weak D match, TRBD2 (5 bases). The length of the CDR3 is 14 residues. Between the trimmed V and J ends, which lost 3 bases and 2 bases, there was a span of 9 bases. Germline loops: CDR1 MNHEY, CDR2 SMNVEV (reference sequence). CDR3 nucleotides: TGTGCCAGCAGTTTGGCAGCGGCCACAGATACGCAGTATTTT. It translates to CASSLAAATDTQYF.

This clonotype was picked up a small number of times. CDR3 DNA: TGTGCCACCAGTGATCGTTTAAGCGGCTACACCTTC. Translating it yields CATSDRLSGYTF. V and J are TRBV24-1 and TRBJ1-2; D is undetermined. This CDR3 contains 12 residues. Germline V gene lookup returns CDR1 KGHDR and CDR2 SFDVKD. The V and J ends lost 3 bases and 8 bases respectively, with 9 bases between them.

The J gene is TRBJ2-1, the V gene TRBV5-1; the D gene is possibly TRBD2 (5 bases). CDR1 is SGHRS, CDR2 YFSETQ, per germline. The CDR3 consists of 12 residues. V lost 6 bases, J lost 6 bases, and 10 bases lay in between. The CDR3 loop is CASNILGNEQFF. The CDR3 DNA reads TGCGCCAGCAACATACTAGGCAATGAGCAGTTCTTC.

The chain carries TRBV29-1 and TRBJ2-1; D is undetermined. V was pared by 3 bases and J by 3 bases, with 3 bases between. CDR1 is SQVTM and CDR2 is ANQGSEA in the germline V gene. The CDR3 covers 11 residues. This CDR3 is CSVDNYNEQFF. The CDR3 DNA is TGCAGCGTTGATAACTACAATGAGCAGTTCTTC.

This clonotype occurred a few times. The rearrangement joins TRBV5-1 to TRBJ2-5; no firm D call. V was pared by 4 bases and J by 4 bases, with 17 bases between. This CDR3 has 15 amino acids. Germline V lookup: CDR1 SGHRS, CDR2 YFSETQ. The CDR3 reads CASSLGVGVVETQYF. CDR3 nucleotide sequence: TGCGCCAGCAGCCTTGGGGTCGGCGTAGTAGAGACCCAGTACTTC. The entire variable domain, with the rest obtained from reference TRBV5-1 and TRBJ2-5, is as follows: KAGVTQTPRYLIKTRGQQVTLSCSPISGHRSVSWYQQTPGQGLQFLFEYFSETQRNKGNFPGRFSGRQFSNSRSEMNVSTLELGDSALYLCASSLGVGVVETQYFGPGTRLLVL.

This rearrangement joins TRBV12-3 or TRBV12-4 to TRBJ1-4, with a weak D call TRBD1 (6 bases). Trimming left V 8 bases short and J 6 bases short, with 16 bases between. There are 14 residues in the CDR3. CDR3 DNA sequence: TGTGCCAGCCGTTGGGACACTGGGGATGAAAAACTGTTTTTT. Encoded protein: CASRWDTGDEKLFF.

This clonotype was observed a few times. The genes are TRBV29-1 and TRBJ1-1; D uncertain. V gave up 0 bases and J gave up 0 bases, with 17 bases separating them. The CDR3 is 17 amino acids. Germline loops: CDR1 SQVTM, CDR2 ANQGSEA. Here the CDR3 reads CSVEDVYGFGVNTEAFF. The CDR3 nucleotides are TGCAGCGTTGAAGATGTGTACGGGTTCGGAGTGAACACTGAAGCTTTCTTT. The full variable domain, completed using reference TRBV29-1 and TRBJ1-1, is SAVISQKPSRDICQRGTSLTIQCQVDSQVTMMFWYRQQPGQSLTLIATANQGSEATYESGFVIDKFPISRPNLTFSTLTVSNMSPEDSSIYLCSVEDVYGFGVNTEAFFGQGTRLTVV.

This clonotype has at least ten counts. The rearrangement joins TRBV29-1 to TRBJ2-7, with D uncertain. Trimming pared 2 bases from V and 2 bases from J, leaving 7 bases between. Germline lookup yields CDR1 SQVTM and CDR2 ANQGSEA. The CDR3 runs 12 residues. The CDR3 reads CSVESEPYEQYF. In DNA, the CDR3 is TGCAGCGTTGAAAGCGAGCCCTACGAGCAGTACTTC.

This clonotype was recorded a few times. The chain is built from TRBV7-6 and TRBJ2-7; no definite D call. With 5 bases removed from V and 0 bases from J, the gap between germline ends came to 11 bases. This CDR3 contains 14 residues. Germline CDR1 reads SGHVS; CDR2 reads FNYEAQ. For the CDR3, the DNA is TGTGCCAGCAGCCCCCTTGGGATCTCCTACGAGCAGTACTTC. It specifies CASSPLGISYEQYF.

There are a few counts of this clonotype. The J gene is TRBJ2-7, the V gene TRBV10-2; D tentatively fits TRBD1 or TRBD2 (5 bases each). Germline CDR1 WSHSY, CDR2 SAAADI. The CDR3 length is 14 residues. Trimming stripped 0 bases from V and 1 base from J, with 7 bases between. The CDR3 DNA reads as TGCGCCAGCAGTGAGTCTTGGGGGTCCTACGAGCAGTACTTC. It translates to CASSESWGSYEQYF.

This clonotype was counted between two and nine times. This chain joins TRBV12-3 or TRBV12-4 and TRBJ1-1; a weak D match, TRBD1 (5 bases). V lost 3 bases to trimming and J lost 0 bases, with 8 bases between them. This CDR3 has 14 residues. In DNA, the CDR3 is TGTGCCAGCAGTTTGACAGACATGAACACTGAAGCTTTCTTT. Encoded protein: CASSLTDMNTEAFF.

The gene calls are TRBV12-3 or TRBV12-4 and TRBJ2-5; D assignment may be TRBD1 or TRBD2 (5 bases each). This CDR3 is 13 amino acids long. The V gene lost 5 bases and the J gene lost 4 bases, with 11 bases spanning the gap. CDR3 DNA: TGTGCCAGCAGTGACGGGACGGGAGAGACCCAGTACTTC. Its translation is CASSDGTGETQYF.

This clonotype was observed a few times. V and J are TRBV6-5 and TRBJ2-7, with TRBD1 as a possible D gene (6 bases). The germline CDR1 and CDR2 sequences are MNHEY and SVGAGI. CDR3 size: 12 residues. The germline V and J ends were trimmed by 8 bases and 2 bases, with 10 bases remaining between them. The CDR3 region has the DNA TGTGCCAGCGGGACAACGACCTACGAGCAGTACTTC. Translating it yields CASGTTTYEQYF.

This clonotype came up a few times. The chain joins TRBV2 to TRBJ2-3; perhaps TRBD2 as D (6 bases). Germline V gene lookup returns CDR1 SNHLY and CDR2 FYNNEI. The V gene lost 7 bases and the J gene lost 4 bases, with 9 bases spanning the gap. The CDR3 runs to 12 residues. CDR3 amino acids: CASIGGADTQYF. In DNA, the CDR3 is TGTGCCAGCATAGGCGGGGCAGATACGCAGTATTTT.